This TCR beta chain comes out of a study of blood T cell repertoires in COVID-19. For the study at large: From the United States, Italy and Spain came samples of acute and convalescent COVID-19. PBMCs, B-cell-depleted T cells, or T cells were the source of the cDNA or gDNA that made up the material.

Per the germline V gene, CDR1 is SGHTA and CDR2 is FQGTGA. This CDR3 has 15 residues. The J segment lost 0 bases and the V segment lost 3 bases, leaving 3 bases of the junction unmatched. In the original analysis: Reference gene primers were amplified, and this amplification served to estimate nucleated cell counts. The data were produced by immunoSEQ multiplex PCR, yet TCRdb's version contains in-frame clones alone and is incomplete. V and J calls and clone size are as listed in that table; D and trimming were resolved from the DNA. This table has around 86,000 clones, about nine tenths appearing once.

The sequenced sample consisted of peripheral blood. The chain recombines TRBV7-3 with TRBJ2-3; TRBD2 matches 7 bases. The TCR comes from a woman of 80 years or more with acute or convalescent COVID-19. The CDR3 protein is CASSLDGGSTDTQYF. For the CDR3, the DNA is TGTGCCAGCAGCTTGGACGGGGGGAGCACAGATACGCAGTATTTT.